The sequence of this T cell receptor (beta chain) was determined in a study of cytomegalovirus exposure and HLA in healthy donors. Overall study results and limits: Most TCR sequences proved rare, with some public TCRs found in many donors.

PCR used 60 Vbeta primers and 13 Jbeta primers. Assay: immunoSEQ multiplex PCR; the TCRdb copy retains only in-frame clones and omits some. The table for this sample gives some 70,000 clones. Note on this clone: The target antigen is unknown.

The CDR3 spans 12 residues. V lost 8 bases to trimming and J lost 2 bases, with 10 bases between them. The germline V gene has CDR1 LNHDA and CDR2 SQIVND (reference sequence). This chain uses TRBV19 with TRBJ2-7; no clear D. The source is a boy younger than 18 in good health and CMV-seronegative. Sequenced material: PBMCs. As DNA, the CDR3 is TGTGCCAGTTCCAATTCAGCCTACGAGCAGTACTTC. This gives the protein CASSNSAYEQYF.